This is a list of T cell receptor beta chains from one sample in a study of cytomegalovirus exposure and HLA in healthy donors. Only in-frame clones appear in the TCRdb table, and some are missing; sequencing was by immunoSEQ multiplex PCR. The table records 150,000 to 200,000 clones, 86% of them present only once. The sequencing input was PBMCs. The receptors originated from a woman in her 30s in good health and CMV-seronegative. Both conserved end residues are part of each CDR3. D genes are given only for firm matches. Clone size, where shown, is once, few, many, or a class for clones that have expanded.

d_gene: NA; v_gene: TRBV5-1; j_gene: TRBJ1-2; abundance: NA; CDR3nt: TGCGCCAGCAGCTTGTCCGGGACACCAAACTATGGCTACACCTTC; CDR3aa: CASSLSGTPNYGYTF
d_gene: TRBD1; v_gene: TRBV5-8; j_gene: TRBJ2-7; abundance: NA; CDR3nt: TGTGCCAGCAGCTTGGGGCCGGGACAGGTCTACGAGCAGTACTTC; CDR3aa: CASSLGPGQVYEQYF
d_gene: TRBD1; v_gene: TRBV7-6; j_gene: TRBJ2-7; abundance: NA; CDR3nt: TGTGCCAGCAGCATCAGGGGGTCGGCGCCCTACGAGCAGTACTTC; CDR3aa: CASSIRGSAPYEQYF
d_gene: NA; v_gene: TRBV6-5; j_gene: TRBJ2-5; abundance: NA; CDR3nt: TGTGCCAGCAGTGCCACAGGGCTAGAGACCCAGTACTTC; CDR3aa: CASSATGLETQYF
d_gene: TRBD2; v_gene: TRBV5-4; j_gene: TRBJ2-1; abundance: NA; CDR3nt: TGTGCCAGCAGCTCTAGCGGGCCCTACAATGAGCAGTTCTTC; CDR3aa: CASSSSGPYNEQFF
d_gene: NA; v_gene: TRBV14; j_gene: TRBJ2-3; abundance: NA; CDR3nt: TGTGCCAGCAGCCAAGACTTGGGGGGGCTCACAGATACGCAGTATTTT; CDR3aa: CASSQDLGGLTDTQYF
d_gene: TRBD2; v_gene: TRBV9; j_gene: TRBJ2-3; abundance: NA; CDR3nt: TGTGCCAGCAGCGTAGATCCAGCCGGGGGGGCGACAGATACGCAGTATTTT; CDR3aa: CASSVDPAGGATDTQYF
d_gene: TRBD1; v_gene: TRBV6-1; j_gene: TRBJ2-1; abundance: NA; CDR3nt: TGTGCCAGCAGTGAAGGGACAGGGCGAAATGAGCAGTTCTTC; CDR3aa: CASSEGTGRNEQFF
d_gene: NA; v_gene: TRBV6-1; j_gene: TRBJ1-6; abundance: NA; CDR3nt: TGTGCCAGCAGTGAACGAGGTGTAGGGGGCTATAATTCACCCCTCCACTTT; CDR3aa: CASSERGVGGYNSPLHF
d_gene: NA; v_gene: TRBV28; j_gene: TRBJ1-5; abundance: NA; CDR3nt: TGTGCCAGCGGGGGCCGCGGGGGCCGGCAGCCCCAGCATTTT; CDR3aa: CASGGRGGRQPQHF
d_gene: NA; v_gene: TRBV11-2; j_gene: TRBJ1-1; abundance: NA; CDR3nt: TGTGCCAGCAGCTTAGGTTTCGGGGGCGCGGGTACCACTGAAGCTTTCTTT; CDR3aa: CASSLGFGGAGTTEAFF
d_gene: NA; v_gene: TRBV4-3; j_gene: TRBJ2-6; abundance: NA; CDR3nt: TGCGCCAGCAGCCAAGATGGTGGACAGCGGGCTAGCTCTGGGGCCAACGTCCTGACTTTC; CDR3aa: CASSQDGGQRASSGANVLTF
d_gene: NA; v_gene: TRBV2; j_gene: TRBJ1-2; abundance: NA; CDR3nt: TGTGCCAGCAGGACGACAGATTCCTATGGCTACACCTTC; CDR3aa: CASRTTDSYGYTF
d_gene: NA; v_gene: TRBV30; j_gene: TRBJ2-7; abundance: NA; CDR3nt: TGTGCCTGGGCCCAGGGATACGAGCAGTACTTC; CDR3aa: CAWAQGYEQYF
d_gene: TRBD2; v_gene: TRBV2; j_gene: TRBJ2-2; abundance: NA; CDR3nt: TGTGCCAGCAGTGTTTCCCGGACTAGCGGGGGAACCGGGGAGCTGTTTTTT; CDR3aa: CASSVSRTSGGTGELFF
d_gene: NA; v_gene: TRBV5-1; j_gene: TRBJ1-2; abundance: NA; CDR3nt: TGCGCCAGCAGCCGTGCTCCCGGGAGCGGCGGCTACACCTTC; CDR3aa: CASSRAPGSGGYTF
d_gene: NA; v_gene: TRBV5-6; j_gene: TRBJ1-5; abundance: NA; CDR3nt: TGTGCCAGCAGCCTCTTCTTGACAGGACGGATGAGCAATCAGCCCCAGCATTTT; CDR3aa: CASSLFLTGRMSNQPQHF
d_gene: TRBD2; v_gene: TRBV5-1; j_gene: TRBJ2-7; abundance: NA; CDR3nt: TGCGCCAGCAGCATGAGGACTAGCGGGGGCACTTTGGGGCAGTACTTC; CDR3aa: CASSMRTSGGTLGQYF
d_gene: NA; v_gene: TRBV6-1; j_gene: TRBJ1-3; abundance: once; CDR3nt: TGTGCCAGCAGTGCCGGCGGGGCAGGGGTCGGAAACACCATATATTTT; CDR3aa: CASSAGGAGVGNTIYF
d_gene: NA; v_gene: TRBV19; j_gene: TRBJ1-5; abundance: once; CDR3nt: TGTGCCAGTAGTATCGAGGAGAAGCCCCAGCATTTT; CDR3aa: CASSIEEKPQHF
d_gene: TRBD1; v_gene: TRBV6-6; j_gene: TRBJ1-5; abundance: NA; CDR3nt: TGTGCCAGCAGCCAAACAGGGGGTGAGGCCCAGCCCCAGCATTTT; CDR3aa: CASSQTGGEAQPQHF
d_gene: NA; v_gene: TRBV2; j_gene: TRBJ1-2; abundance: few; CDR3nt: TGTGCCAGCAGTGAAAGCCATGGCTACACCTTC; CDR3aa: CASSESHGYTF
d_gene: NA; v_gene: TRBV6-1; j_gene: TRBJ2-7; abundance: NA; CDR3nt: TGTGCCAGCCGCCGGGACGGGCCCCCCTACGAGCAGTACTTC; CDR3aa: CASRRDGPPYEQYF
d_gene: TRBD1; v_gene: TRBV29-1; j_gene: TRBJ2-7; abundance: NA; CDR3nt: TGCAGCGTTGAAGGGGATTTCGGACAGGGCAGTTCCTACGAGCAGTACTTC; CDR3aa: CSVEGDFGQGSSYEQYF
d_gene: TRBD2; v_gene: TRBV10-3; j_gene: TRBJ2-3; abundance: NA; CDR3nt: TGTGCCATCAGTGAGTCCCGGACTAGCCAAAGCACAGATACGCAGTATTTT; CDR3aa: CAISESRTSQSTDTQYF
d_gene: NA; v_gene: TRBV20-1; j_gene: TRBJ1-2; abundance: NA; CDR3nt: TGCAGTGCTAGGCTCGGTGGCTACACCTTC; CDR3aa: CSARLGGYTF
d_gene: TRBD1; v_gene: TRBV19; j_gene: TRBJ1-5; abundance: NA; CDR3nt: TGTGCCAGTAAGAGTCGGGACAGGATAAATCAGCCCCAGCATTTT; CDR3aa: CASKSRDRINQPQHF
d_gene: NA; v_gene: TRBV29-1; j_gene: TRBJ2-7; abundance: NA; CDR3nt: TGCAGCGTTGAAATTGGGTCGGAGACCTACGAGCAGTACTTC; CDR3aa: CSVEIGSETYEQYF
d_gene: NA; v_gene: TRBV5-4; j_gene: TRBJ1-2; abundance: NA; CDR3nt: TGTGCCAGCAGCTTTACAGGGCTAAGGGGCTACACCTTC; CDR3aa: CASSFTGLRGYTF
d_gene: NA; v_gene: TRBV5-1; j_gene: TRBJ2-3; abundance: NA; CDR3nt: TGCGCCAGCAGCCTCGGGATCCAGGCAGATACGCAGTATTTT; CDR3aa: CASSLGIQADTQYF
d_gene: NA; v_gene: TRBV15; j_gene: TRBJ2-5; abundance: NA; CDR3nt: TGTGCCACCAGCAGAGACGCGGGGCCCGGCCAAGAGACCCAGTACTTC; CDR3aa: CATSRDAGPGQETQYF
d_gene: TRBD1; v_gene: TRBV19; j_gene: TRBJ2-1; abundance: NA; CDR3nt: TGTGCCAGTAGTCTAGGGACAGGGGCTCATGAGCAGTTCTTC; CDR3aa: CASSLGTGAHEQFF
d_gene: NA; v_gene: TRBV28; j_gene: TRBJ2-7; abundance: NA; CDR3nt: TGTGCCAGCAGTTTTGACAGGTACGAGCAGTACTTC; CDR3aa: CASSFDRYEQYF
d_gene: NA; v_gene: TRBV6-1; j_gene: TRBJ1-4; abundance: NA; CDR3nt: TGTGCCAGCAGTGTATTGGGGCAGCCATGGCTGTTTTTT; CDR3aa: CASSVLGQPWLFF
d_gene: TRBD1; v_gene: TRBV5-1; j_gene: TRBJ2-1; abundance: NA; CDR3nt: TGCGCCAGCAGCTTGGAACAGGGGGTTATCTACAATGAGCAGTTCTTC; CDR3aa: CASSLEQGVIYNEQFF
d_gene: NA; v_gene: TRBV4-3; j_gene: TRBJ1-2; abundance: once; CDR3nt: TGCGCCAGCAGCCACAGGGGTTCCTATGGCTACACCTTC; CDR3aa: CASSHRGSYGYTF
d_gene: TRBD1; v_gene: TRBV5-1; j_gene: TRBJ2-7; abundance: NA; CDR3nt: TGCGCCAGCAGCTTGGCGGGACAGGGACTCTCCTACGAGCAGTACTTC; CDR3aa: CASSLAGQGLSYEQYF